Listed below are T cell receptor beta chains from one sample, sequenced in a study of T cells in Graves' hyperthyroidism and ophthalmopathy. Using its own MiXCR run on the multiplex PCR reads, TCRdb lists one record per CDR3 protein. This table has about 550,000 distinct CDR3 sequences, less than 25% appearing once. The specimen sequenced was blood. Receptors were obtained from a man aged 18 to 29 with Graves' hyperthyroidism. CDR3s include the opening cysteine and the closing phenylalanine or tryptophan. D genes are given only for firm matches. Rows give clone size only sometimes, using once, few, many, or a class for an expanded clone.

>TRBD2|TRBV4-1|-|TRBJ2-5
TGCGCCAGCAGCCAAGTAACACGGGGGGGCAGGGAGACCCAGTACTTC
CASSQVTRGGRETQYF
>TRBD1|TRBV12-3/TRBV12-4|many|TRBJ1-5
TGTGCCAGCAGTTTGCAGGGGGGAAGCAATCAGCCCCAGCATTTT
CASSLQGGSNQPQHF
>-|TRBV12-3/TRBV12-4|-|TRBJ2-7
TGTGCCAGCAGTTTTAGCTCTCTCGGGCAGTACTTC
CASSFSSLGQYF
>TRBD1|TRBV3-1|-|TRBJ1-1
TGTGCCAGCAGCCAAGATTTCGGGGACAGGGGGAACACTGAAGCTTTCTTT
CASSQDFGDRGNTEAFF
>-|TRBV28|-|TRBJ1-2
TGTGCCAGCAGTTTATTGGGCAGGGTAAAAGATGGCTACACCTTC
CASSLLGRVKDGYTF
>-|TRBV5-1|-|TRBJ2-7
TGCGCCAGCTGCTTCGGGACGGCTTCCTACGAGCAGTACTTC
CASCFGTASYEQYF
>TRBD2|TRBV15|many|TRBJ2-5
TGTGCCACCAGCAGAGATTTAAGACTAGCGGGGGTGGAGACCCAGTACTTC
CATSRDLRLAGVETQYF
>-|TRBV28|many|TRBJ1-3
TGTGCCAGCAGTTTTGGCTCGAGCTCTGGAAACACCATATATTTT
CASSFGSSSGNTIYF
>-|TRBV9|many|TRBJ2-5
TGTGCCAGCAGCGTACCGGACACCCAAGAGACCCAGTACTTC
CASSVPDTQETQYF
>-|TRBV7-8|-|TRBJ2-2
TGTGCCAGCAGCCCAGTCGTACAGGGCACCGGGGAGCTGTTTTTT
CASSPVVQGTGELFF
>TRBD2|TRBV6-1|few|TRBJ2-5
TGTGCCAGCAGTGGACTAGCGGGGAGAGAGACCCAGTACTTC
CASSGLAGRETQYF
>-|TRBV18|few|TRBJ1-5
TGTGCCAGCTCACCATTGGCAGGGTTCAATCAGCCCCAGCATTTT
CASSPLAGFNQPQHF
>TRBD1|TRBV30|many|TRBJ2-7
TGTGCCTGGACCTCGGACAGGTCCTACGAGCAGTACTTC
CAWTSDRSYEQYF
>TRBD1|TRBV6-1|-|TRBJ1-5
TGTGCCAGCAGCCCGGGACAGGGGAAGGGTCAGCCCCAGCATTTT
CASSPGQGKGQPQHF
>TRBD1|TRBV6-5|many|TRBJ2-7
TGTGCCACCTCCCCGGGACAGGGTTACGAGCAGTACTTC
CATSPGQGYEQYF
>TRBD1|TRBV6-1|many|TRBJ1-1
TGTGCCAGCAGTCCCGGGACAGGGCACCTGAACACTGAAGCTTTCTTT
CASSPGTGHLNTEAFF
>TRBD1|TRBV6-1|many|TRBJ2-7
TGTGCCAGCAGTGCCGGGACAGCACCCTACGAGCAGTACTTC
CASSAGTAPYEQYF
>-|TRBV6-5|many|TRBJ1-5
TGTGCCAGCAGTTACTCTAATCGTCAGCCCCAGCATTTT
CASSYSNRQPQHF
>-|TRBV6-1|few|TRBJ2-1
TGTGCCAGCAGGAGAAAAGGGCATGAGAAGTTCTTC
CASRRKGHEKFF
>TRBD1|TRBV19|few|TRBJ1-6
TGTGCCAGTAGGCCCGGGACAGGGAATTCACCCCTCCACTTT
CASRPGTGNSPLHF
>TRBD1|TRBV15|-|TRBJ1-6
TGTGCCACCAGCAGAGCCCGGGACAGGGGTCGATCACCCCTCCACTTT
CATSRARDRGRSPLHF
>TRBD1|TRBV11-2|-|TRBJ1-5
TGTGCCAGCAGCTTGGACAGGATAAGTCGAAGCAATCAGCCCCAGCATTTT
CASSLDRISRSNQPQHF
>-|TRBV20-1|many|TRBJ2-4
TGCAGTGCCCATGTGGGGCACTGGAAGAACATTCAGTACTTC
CSAHVGHWKNIQYF
>TRBD1|TRBV20-1|-|TRBJ1-5
TGCAGTGCCCAAGACAGGGGAGGGGGTCAGCCCCAGCATTTT
CSAQDRGGGQPQHF
>TRBD1|TRBV12-3/TRBV12-4|many|TRBJ1-1
TGTGCCAGCAGCGATCGGACAGGGCTAGATGAAGCTTTCTTT
CASSDRTGLDEAFF
>TRBD1|TRBV20-1|-|TRBJ2-5
TGCAGTGCTGACCCCCTCGACCTCAGGGGGCGAGAGACCCAGTACTTC
CSADPLDLRGRETQYF
>-|TRBV19|-|TRBJ2-5
TGTGCCAGTAGACAGCAGTACCAAGAGACCCAGTACTTC
CASRQQYQETQYF
>-|TRBV12-3/TRBV12-4|many|TRBJ2-7
TGTGCCAGCACCCTGGGACGGCCATTCTACGAGCAGTACTTC
CASTLGRPFYEQYF
>-|TRBV25-1|-|TRBJ2-2
TGTGCCAGCAGTGTACGAGACGCCGGGGAGCTGTTTTTT
CASSVRDAGELFF
>-|TRBV24-1|few|TRBJ2-2
TGTGCCACCAGTGAGGGACTTCAGCTGTTTTTT
CATSEGLQLFF
>TRBD1|TRBV2|few|TRBJ1-5
TGTGCCTGCCGGGACAGCACGTTCTCTATGGAGCCCCAGCATTTT
CACRDSTFSMEPQHF
>-|TRBV6-2/TRBV6-3|-|TRBJ2-7
TGTGCCAGCAGTCGGGGACTCCCTGGGTACGAGCAGTACTTC
CASSRGLPGYEQYF
>-|TRBV28|many|TRBJ2-2
TGTGCCAGCAGTCTAGACACAACGAACACCGGGGAGCTGTTTTTT
CASSLDTTNTGELFF
>-|TRBV4-1|many|TRBJ2-5
TGCGCCAGCAGCCAGTCGTTGGAAGAGACCCAGTACTTC
CASSQSLEETQYF
>-|TRBV9|-|TRBJ2-2
TGTGCCAGCTCCTACGGGGGTTTAGGCGGGGAGCTGTTTTTT
CASSYGGLGGELFF
>-|TRBV10-3|-|TRBJ1-1
TGTGCCATCAGCCCCCGCCAACCGCCTTTTGAAGCTTTCTTT
CAISPRQPPFEAFF
>-|TRBV7-2|few|TRBJ1-1
TGTGCCAGCAGCTTCCGGCGCGGGTCCTTCACTGAAGCTTTCTTT
CASSFRRGSFTEAFF
>-|TRBV12-3/TRBV12-4|few|TRBJ1-2
TGTGCCAGCACCCGGGACTGGGGACCCTCGGGCTACACCTTC
CASTRDWGPSGYTF
>-|TRBV11-2|many|TRBJ1-2
TGTGCCAGCAGCCTAATCACTGGGGGGGCCTATGGCTACACCTTC
CASSLITGGAYGYTF
>-|TRBV3-2|many|TRBJ1-2
TGTGCCAGCAGCCAAGAGAGGACGGCTAACTATGGCTACACCTTC
CASSQERTANYGYTF
>-|TRBV28|many|TRBJ2-7
TGTGCCAGCAGTTTTTCGCCCTACGAGCAGTACTTC
CASSFSPYEQYF
>TRBD2|TRBV10-2|many|TRBJ2-5
TGCGCCAGCAGGGCAGGGACTACCCAAGAGACCCAGTACTTC
CASRAGTTQETQYF
>-|TRBV5-6|many|TRBJ1-1
TGTGCCAGCAGCTTCACAGATACCGGAGCTTTCTTT
CASSFTDTGAFF
>TRBD1|TRBV10-3|many|TRBJ2-7
TGTGCCATCAGTAAGCCGGGACAGGGCGTCTACGAGCAGTACTTC
CAISKPGQGVYEQYF
>TRBD2|TRBV20-1|many|TRBJ2-7
TGCAGTGCTAGGCGAACTAGCGGGGCCTCCTACGAGCAGTACTTC
CSARRTSGASYEQYF
>-|TRBV19|many|TRBJ1-3
TGTGCCAGTAGTCCGGAGATTGGAAACACCATATATTTT
CASSPEIGNTIYF
>-|TRBV27|many|TRBJ1-5
TGTGCCAGCAGCCTACATATAAGCAATCAGCCCCAGCATTTT
CASSLHISNQPQHF
>-|TRBV28|-|TRBJ1-5
TGTGCCAGCAGTCTCATACTTACAGGGCTACTTAATCAGCCCCAGCATTTT
CASSLILTGLLNQPQHF
>-|TRBV6-2/TRBV6-3|many|TRBJ2-7
TGTGCCAGCAGTTACGGGGTTATCTCCTACGAGCAGTACTTC
CASSYGVISYEQYF